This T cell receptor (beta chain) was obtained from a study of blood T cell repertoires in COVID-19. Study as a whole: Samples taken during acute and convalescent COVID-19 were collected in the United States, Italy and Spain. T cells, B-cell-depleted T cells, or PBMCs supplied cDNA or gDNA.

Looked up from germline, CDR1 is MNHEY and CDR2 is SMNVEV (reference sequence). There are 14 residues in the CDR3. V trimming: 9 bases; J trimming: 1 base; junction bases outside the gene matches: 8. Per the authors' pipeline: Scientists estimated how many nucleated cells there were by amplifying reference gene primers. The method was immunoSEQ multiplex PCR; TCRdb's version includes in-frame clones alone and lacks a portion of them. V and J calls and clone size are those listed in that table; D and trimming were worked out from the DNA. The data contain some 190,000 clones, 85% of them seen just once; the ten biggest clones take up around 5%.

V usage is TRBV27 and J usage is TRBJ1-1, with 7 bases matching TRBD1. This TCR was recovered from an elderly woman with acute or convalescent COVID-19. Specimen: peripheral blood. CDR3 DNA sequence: TGTGCCAGTTCGGGGACAGTAGGGAACACTGAAGCTTTCTTT. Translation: CASSGTVGNTEAFF.